Shown below are 24 T cell receptor beta chains from a single sample sequenced in a study of T cells in localized non-small cell lung cancer. The repertoire was sequenced with immunoSEQ multiplex PCR; TCRdb's copy has only in-frame clones and lacks some. The repertoire holds 10,000 to 13,000 clones, about 73% seen once, with around 31% in the top ten. Sequenced here: peripheral blood, sampled before any cancer treatment. Every receptor here comes from a male donor older than 55 with stage I lung adenocarcinoma.

This chain uses TRBV2 with TRBJ2-1; TRBD1 aligns across 10 bases. Unmatched junction bases numbered 2, after V lost 5 bases and J lost 1 base. Germline assignment: CDR1 SNHLY and CDR2 FYNNEI. The CDR3 consists of 15 residues. For the CDR3, the DNA is TGTGCCAGCAGTCGACAGGGGGCTTCCTACAATGAGCAGTTCTTC. Translation: CASSRQGASYNEQFF.

V usage is TRBV20-1 and J usage is TRBJ2-7, with D unresolved. The CDR3 runs 11 residues. Germline V CDR1 and CDR2: DFQATT, SNEGSKA (reference sequence). V was cut by 6 bases and J by 3 bases, with 9 bases left in between. The CDR3 here is CSAWGSYEQYF. DNA for the CDR3: TGCAGTGCCTGGGGTAGCTACGAGCAGTACTTC.

This clone was detected only once. The CDR3 protein is CASSVAPPSNEQFF. CDR3 nucleotide sequence: TGTGCCAGCAGCGTAGCCCCGCCCAGCAATGAGCAGTTCTTC. The rearrangement links TRBV9 to TRBJ2-1; D is unresolved. Trimming pared 0 bases from V and 6 bases from J, leaving 10 bases between. The CDR3 length is 14 residues. The germline gives CDR1 SGDLS, CDR2 YYNGEE.

The chain combines TRBV6-5 with TRBJ1-5, with D tentatively TRBD1 (5 bases). The germline V gene encodes CDR1 MNHEY and CDR2 SVGAGI. V shed 6 bases and J shed 4 bases, with 13 bases lying between them. The length of the CDR3 is 14 residues. In DNA, the CDR3 is TGTGCCAGCAGGGCAGGGAGTTTTAATCAGCCCCAGCATTTT. It yields the protein CASRAGSFNQPQHF.

The rearrangement links TRBV4-2 to TRBJ2-7; the D is unclear. V dropped 1 base and J dropped 2 bases, with 15 bases sitting between them. Germline V gene sequence: CDR1 LGHNA, CDR2 YNFKEQ. This CDR3 region has 16 residues. The CDR3 spells CASSQGVSSGAYEQYF. Written as DNA, the CDR3 is TGTGCCAGCAGCCAAGGCGTGAGCAGTGGGGCCTACGAGCAGTACTTC.

This chain uses TRBV5-4 with TRBJ2-1, with D possibly matching TRBD1 (6 bases). Germline V lookup: CDR1 SGHNT, CDR2 YYREEE (reference sequence). This CDR3 comprises 15 residues. V was pared by 7 bases and J by 0 bases, with 14 bases between. The chain's CDR3 is CASRGGLSSYNEQFF. The CDR3, as DNA: TGTGCCAGCCGAGGGGGATTAAGCTCCTACAATGAGCAGTTCTTC.

The chain couples TRBV7-2 to TRBJ2-6, with a possible D match to TRBD2 (5 bases). CDR3 length equals 17 residues. With 1 base removed from V and 2 bases from J, the gap between germline ends came to 12 bases. Per the germline V gene, CDR1 is SGHTA and CDR2 is FQGNSA. CDR3 sequence (DNA): TGTGCCAGCAGCTTAGAGTTGGTCGGGGCTGGGGCCAACGTCCTGACTTTC. Amino acids: CASSLELVGAGANVLTF.

The CDR3 bases are TGTGCCAGCTCTTTCACAGGGGGCACGGTCAATGAGCAGTTCTTC. Amino acid sequence: CASSFTGGTVNEQFF. V and J are TRBV18 and TRBJ2-1; 9 bases are a match to TRBD1. From germline, CDR1 is KGHSH and CDR2 LQKENI. The CDR3 extends over 15 amino acids. Trimming removed 6 bases from V and 6 bases from J; junction bases left unmatched: 9.

For the CDR3, the DNA is TGTGCCAGTAGTATAGATTCTTGGGGGGACGAGCAGTACTTC. This encodes CASSIDSWGDEQYF. V is TRBV19 and J is TRBJ2-7, with D perhaps matching TRBD2 (6 bases). There are 14 residues in the CDR3. Germline CDR1 is LNHDA and CDR2 is SQIVND (reference sequence). V lost 0 bases to trimming and J lost 5 bases, with 11 bases between them. Filled out from reference TRBV19 and TRBJ2-7, the complete variable domain reads DGGITQSPKYLFRKEGQNVTLSCEQNLNHDAMYWYRQDPGQGLRLIYYSQIVNDFQKGDIAEGYSVSREKKESFPLTVTSAQKNPTAFYLCASSIDSWGDEQYFGPGTRLTVT.

The V gene is TRBV7-8, the J gene TRBJ2-7; no firm D call. Germline CDR1 and CDR2: SGHVS and FQNEAQ. Trimming removed 1 base at V and 3 bases at J, with 4 bases between. The CDR3 sequence is 12 residues long. The chain's CDR3 is CASSLGYYEQYF. The CDR3 nucleotides read TGTGCCAGCAGCTTAGGGTACTACGAGCAGTACTTC. Filled out from reference TRBV7-8 and TRBJ2-7, the complete variable domain reads GAGVSQSPRYKVAKRGQDVALRCDPISGHVSLFWYQQALGQGPEFLTYFQNEAQLDKSGLPSDRFFAERPEGSVSTLKIQRTQQEDSAVYLCASSLGYYEQYFGPGTRLTVT.

This chain connects TRBV14 to TRBJ2-2; TRBD2 matches at 12 bases. The J segment lost 5 bases and the V segment lost 2 bases, leaving 3 bases of the junction unmatched. Germline loops: CDR1 SGHDN, CDR2 FVKESK. There are 16 residues in the CDR3. The CDR3 DNA sequence: TGTGCCAGCAGCCAACAACTAGCGGGGGGAACCGGGGAGCTGTTTTTT. Translated: CASSQQLAGGTGELFF. Together with reference TRBV14 and TRBJ2-2, the CDR3 gives the full variable domain: EAGVTQFPSHSVIEKGQTVTLRCDPISGHDNLYWYRRVMGKEIKFLLHFVKESKQDESGMPNNRFLAERTGGTYSTLKVQPAELEDSGVYFCASSQQLAGGTGELFFGEGSRLTVL.

This chain links TRBV9 with TRBJ1-4; D gene ambiguous. Looked up from germline, CDR1 is SGDLS and CDR2 is YYNGEE. Trimming removed 1 base from V and 8 bases from J, with 12 bases in between. The CDR3 length is 14 residues. CDR3 sequence reads: CASSVSSGGEKLFF. In DNA form, the CDR3 reads TGTGCCAGCAGCGTATCTTCGGGAGGGGAAAAACTGTTTTTT.

The J gene is TRBJ2-7, the V gene TRBV7-2; D perhaps matches TRBD1 (5 bases). Germline V lookup: CDR1 SGHTA, CDR2 FQGNSA. The CDR3 has 15 residues. V gave up 0 bases and J gave up 2 bases, with 11 bases separating them. CDR3 bases: TGTGCCAGCAGCTTAGCGAGGCAGGGCCCCTACGAGCAGTACTTC. Its translation: CASSLARQGPYEQYF. The whole variable domain, remainder taken from reference TRBV7-2 and TRBJ2-7, is GAGVSQSPSNKVTEKGKDVELRCDPISGHTALYWYRQSLGQGLEFLIYFQGNSAPDKSGLPSDRFSAERTGGSVSTLTIQRTQQEDSAVYLCASSLARQGPYEQYFGPGTRLTVT.

The chain carries TRBV18 and TRBJ1-5; 7 nucleotides align to TRBD1. The CDR3 contains 14 residues. Germline V lookup: CDR1 KGHSH, CDR2 LQKENI. V dropped 3 bases and J dropped 6; count of bases not matched to a gene: 5. The CDR3 here is CASSPGTGAQPQHF. DNA of the CDR3: TGTGCCAGCTCACCGGGAACAGGGGCTCAGCCCCAGCATTTT.

This clone has more than one count but fewer than ten. The junction shows a germline mismatch at one end, possibly a read error. Within the sample, other DNA sequences also encode this same CDR3. This chain links TRBV5-4 with TRBJ1-1; 7 bases fit TRBD1. Germline CDR1 SGHNT, CDR2 YYREEE (reference sequence). This CDR3 spans 15 amino acids. CDR3 amino acids: CASSQDSTGHTEAFF. In DNA form, the CDR3 reads TGCGCCAGCAGCCAAGACTCGACAGGGCACACTGAAGCTTTCTTT.

Concerning this clone itself: Compared with germline, one end of the junction differs, possibly owing to a read error. The gene calls are TRBV2 and TRBJ1-2; possibly TRBD1 for D (6 bases). CDR1 and CDR2 from the germline V gene are SNHLY and FYNNEI. There are 13 residues in the CDR3. CDR3 sequence reads: CASSEIQGDGYTF. The DNA for the CDR3 is TGTGCCAGTAGTGAAATACAGGGAGACGGCTACACCTTC.

The V call is TRBV5-1, the J call TRBJ2-7; 7 bases fit TRBD1. J lost 7 bases, V lost 4 bases, and 11 bases had no gene match. The germline V gene encodes CDR1 SGHRS and CDR2 YFSETQ. CDR3 length equals 14 residues. The CDR3 protein is CASSQDRAYGEQYF. The CDR3 DNA sequence: TGCGCCAGCAGCCAAGACAGGGCCTATGGGGAGCAGTACTTC. The variable domain in full, with the rest retrieved from reference TRBV5-1 and TRBJ2-7, is KAGVTQTPRYLIKTRGQQVTLSCSPISGHRSVSWYQQTPGQGLQFLFEYFSETQRNKGNFPGRFSGRQFSNSRSEMNVSTLELGDSALYLCASSQDRAYGEQYFGPGTRLTVT.

The chain combines TRBV4-1 with TRBJ1-2; D not certain. The CDR3 loop spans 17 amino acids. Germline V gene lookup returns CDR1 MGHRA and CDR2 YSYEKL. V was clipped by 4 bases and J by 2 bases, with 20 bases between them. The CDR3 nucleotides read TGCGCCAGCAGCCCCCTGGTAGTCCCAATTATAAACTATGGCTACACCTTC. The encoded protein is CASSPLVVPIINYGYTF.

The chain combines TRBV5-1 with TRBJ1-2, with 8 bases fitting TRBD1. The CDR3 loop spans 15 amino acids. Germline CDR1 SGHRS, CDR2 YFSETQ. The V and J ends lost 0 bases and 5 bases, in that order; junction bases with no gene match: 6. The CDR3 nucleotides are TGCGCCAGCAGCTTGGACACAGGGGGTTATTATGGCTACACCTTC. Its protein is CASSLDTGGYYGYTF.

The rearrangement uses TRBV6-5 and TRBJ1-2, with 7 bases matching TRBD1. Germline CDR1 is MNHEY and CDR2 is SVGAGI. Unmatched junction bases numbered 10, after V lost 2 bases and J lost 4 bases. The CDR3 has 16 residues. The CDR3 sequence is CASSYLGTANPYGYTF. The DNA of the CDR3 is TGTGCCAGCAGTTACCTCGGGACAGCCAACCCCTATGGCTACACCTTC.

The chain links TRBV4-2 to TRBJ1-1, with D hard to call. The CDR3 runs 16 residues. The V and J ends lost 0 bases and 7 bases respectively, with 18 bases between them. Germline CDR1 is LGHNA and CDR2 is YNFKEQ. The CDR3 region is CASSQEISAPEDEAFF. The CDR3 DNA reads as TGTGCCAGCAGCCAAGAAATCTCGGCCCCCGAAGATGAAGCTTTCTTT.

The chain is built from TRBV6-6 and TRBJ1-1; 9 bases match TRBD1. The CDR3 has 15 amino acids. V shed 6 bases, J shed 0 bases, and the junction held 5 bases outside the gene matches. Germline V gene sequence: CDR1 MNHNY, CDR2 SVGAGI (reference sequence). The CDR3 reads CASRKGQGVNTEAFF. The CDR3 coding sequence is TGTGCCAGCAGAAAGGGACAGGGCGTGAACACTGAAGCTTTCTTT.

The chain uses TRBV18 and TRBJ1-1; TRBD1 is a possible D gene (5 bases). The germline gives CDR1 KGHSH, CDR2 LQKENI. This CDR3 is built from 14 residues. Trimming cost V 4 bases and J 1 base, with 10 bases left between them. The CDR3 DNA reads TGTGCCAGCTCACAGAGGACAACGAACACTGAAGCTTTCTTT. Protein sequence: CASSQRTTNTEAFF.

The chain has TRBV7-6 and TRBJ2-7; no clear D. CDR1 is SGHVS, CDR2 FNYEAQ, per germline. There are 13 residues in the CDR3. V was trimmed by 2 bases and J by 6 bases, leaving 11 bases between them. CDR3 sequence reads: CASSLNIRGEQYF. The CDR3 DNA reads as TGTGCCAGCAGCTTAAATATACGAGGCGAGCAGTACTTC.